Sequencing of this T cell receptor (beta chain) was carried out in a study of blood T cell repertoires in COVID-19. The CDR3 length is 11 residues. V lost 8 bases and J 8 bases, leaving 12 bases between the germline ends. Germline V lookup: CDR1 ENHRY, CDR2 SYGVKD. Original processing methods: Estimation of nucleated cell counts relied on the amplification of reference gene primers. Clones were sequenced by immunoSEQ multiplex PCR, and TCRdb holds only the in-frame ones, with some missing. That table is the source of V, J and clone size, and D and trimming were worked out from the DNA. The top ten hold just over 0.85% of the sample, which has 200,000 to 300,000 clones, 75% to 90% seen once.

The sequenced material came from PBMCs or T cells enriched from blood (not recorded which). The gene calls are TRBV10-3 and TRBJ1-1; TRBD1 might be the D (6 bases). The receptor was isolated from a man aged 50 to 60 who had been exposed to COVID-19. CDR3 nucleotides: TGTGCCATCCAAAAAAGGGGGGAAGCTTTCTTT. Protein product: CAIQKRGEAFF.